These 27 T cell receptor beta chains were all obtained from the same sample, sequenced in a study of blood T cell repertoires in COVID-19. TCRdb's copy holds only in-frame clones and misses some; the assay was immunoSEQ multiplex PCR. The sample records tens of thousands of clones, approximately 88% being singletons. Material for sequencing was peripheral blood. Every receptor here comes from a human donor in a cohort sampled during active COVID-19.

This chain joins TRBV5-1 and TRBJ2-3; TRBD2 might be the D (6 bases). The germline V gene has CDR1 SGHRS and CDR2 YFSETQ. This CDR3 is 15 amino acids long. V lost 0 bases and J lost 0, with 8 bases in between. CDR3 DNA sequence: TGCGCCAGCAGCTTGGCTCTAGCGAGCACAGATACGCAGTATTTT. Protein product: CASSLALASTDTQYF.

This chain joins TRBV19 and TRBJ2-3; D remains unclear. Germline CDR1 and CDR2: LNHDA and SQIVND (reference sequence). The CDR3 is 13 amino acids. The V gene lost 3 bases and the J gene lost 2 bases, with 6 bases spanning the gap. CDR3 nucleotide sequence: TGTGCCAGTAGTATGGCGGCCACAGATACGCAGTATTTT. It encodes CASSMAATDTQYF.

CDR3 sequence: CASSKGGGGGAPYF. CDR3 DNA sequence: TGTGCCAGCAGTAAAGGTGGTGGCGGGGGGGCCCCGTATTTT. This chain links TRBV6-2 or TRBV6-3 with TRBJ2-3, with 9 bases fitting TRBD2. Trimming removed 5 bases from V and 14 bases from J; junction bases left unmatched: 14. The CDR3 has 14 amino acids. In germline, CDR1 is MNHEY, CDR2 SVGEGT.

This rearrangement joins TRBV10-3 to TRBJ2-1; D unresolved. Per the germline V gene, CDR1 is ENHRY and CDR2 is SYGVKD. Deletions cut 0 bases from V and 16 bases from J, with 13 bases between. This CDR3 is 12 amino acids long. The CDR3 reads CAISESGPLRFF. DNA for the CDR3: TGTGCCATCAGTGAGTCTGGCCCCCTCCGTTTCTTC.

The rearrangement links TRBV29-1 to TRBJ2-7; 9 positions agree with TRBD1. This CDR3 is 13 amino acids long. Trimming at V came to 4 bases and at J to 3 bases, leaving 4 bases not matched to a gene. Germline CDR1 reads SQVTM; CDR2 reads ANQGSEA. This CDR3 reads CSVATGQGYEQYF. The CDR3 coding sequence is TGCAGCGTTGCTACGGGACAGGGCTACGAGCAGTACTTC.

The J gene is TRBJ2-5, the V gene TRBV19; D is possibly TRBD1 (6 bases). The CDR3 runs 14 residues. The V end lost 5 bases, the J end lost 5 bases, and 15 bases lay between the germline ends. The V gene's germline CDR1 is LNHDA and CDR2 SQIVND (reference sequence). CDR3 nucleotide sequence: TGTGCCAGTAGTGGGGGCCTGGGGCGGGAGACCCAGTACTTC. It specifies CASSGGLGRETQYF.

In DNA form, the CDR3 reads TGTGCCAGCAGCCAAGAGCGGAGGGCTCCTTCCTACGAGCAGTACTTC. Amino acids: CASSQERRAPSYEQYF. V and J are TRBV3-1 (or the pseudogene TRBV3-2) and TRBJ2-7; maybe TRBD2 (6 bases). Germline CDR1 reads LGHDT; CDR2 reads YNNKEL (reference sequence). This CDR3 has 16 amino acids. V lost 0 bases and J lost 1, with 13 bases in between.

This clone was detected only a few times. This chain joins TRBV9 and TRBJ1-3; D gene ambiguous. The V end was cut by 3 bases, the J end by 0 bases, with 13 bases between. This CDR3 has 16 residues. CDR1 is SGDLS and CDR2 is YYNGEE in the germline V gene. As DNA, the CDR3 is TGTGCCAGCAGCGCCTCCGGAGCCTTCTCTGGAAACACCATATATTTT. This translates into CASSASGAFSGNTIYF.

CDR3: CASSPGGTGVNYGYTF. The CDR3, as DNA: TGTGCCAGCAGTCCTGGGGGGACCGGAGTTAACTATGGCTACACCTTC. The gene calls are TRBV5-6 and TRBJ1-2; D is possibly TRBD1 (5 bases). Between the trimmed V and J ends, which lost 5 bases and 1 base, there was a span of 18 bases. The CDR3 is 16 amino acids. The germline gives CDR1 SGHDT, CDR2 YYEEEE. The full variable domain, in which reference TRBV5-6 and TRBJ1-2 provide the parts outside the CDR3, is DAGVTQSPTHLIKTRGQQVTLRCSPKSGHDTVSWYQQALGQGPQFIFQYYEEEERQRGNFPDRFSGHQFPNYSSELNVNALLLGDSALYLCASSPGGTGVNYGYTFGSGTRLTVV.

The chain links TRBV2 to TRBJ2-3; tentatively, D is TRBD2 (6 bases). The CDR3 covers 12 residues. V was shortened by 8 bases and J by 6 bases, with 12 bases between the two germline ends. CDR1 and CDR2 (germline): SNHLY, FYNNEI. This CDR3 is CASRGGMDTQYF. The CDR3 bases are TGTGCCAGCCGTGGCGGGATGGATACGCAGTATTTT.

Written as DNA, the CDR3 is TGCAGCGTCGATCTCCGGGGGGGCGGTGAGCAGTTCTTC. As protein: CSVDLRGGGEQFF. The J gene is TRBJ2-1, the V gene TRBV29-1; 8 bases align to TRBD2. Germline CDR1 reads SQVTM; CDR2 reads ANQGSEA. J was trimmed by 9 bases and V by 6 bases; bases with no gene match: 10. The CDR3 is 13 amino acids.

V and J are TRBV5-1 and TRBJ2-5; 12 nucleotides line up with TRBD2. This CDR3 region has 15 residues. Germline CDR1 is SGHRS and CDR2 is YFSETQ. Trimming cost V 4 bases and J 2 bases; bases outside gene matches: 3. CDR3 DNA sequence: TGCGCCAGCAGCATGGGGACTAGCGGGCAAGAGACCCAGTACTTC. Translation: CASSMGTSGQETQYF.

CDR3 nucleotides: TGTGCCAGCAGCACCCCCCTGACTGGACGGGGGTCGGGGGAGCAGTACTTC. As protein: CASSTPLTGRGSGEQYF. The genes are TRBV11-2 and TRBJ2-7, with a weak D call TRBD2 (6 bases). The CDR3 covers 17 residues. V was trimmed by 5 bases and J by 7 bases, leaving 27 bases between them. Germline V lookup: CDR1 SGHAT, CDR2 FQNNGV.

J is TRBJ2-4 and V is TRBV19, with 9 bases that match TRBD2. The CDR3 runs to 18 residues. In germline, CDR1 is LNHDA, CDR2 SQIVND (reference sequence). V trimming: 5 bases; J trimming: 0 bases; junction bases outside the gene matches: 11. This CDR3 is CASSSGSLAGLAKNIQYF. CDR3 in DNA: TGTGCCAGTAGTTCAGGGTCCCTAGCGGGGCTAGCCAAAAACATTCAGTACTTC.

This chain connects TRBV4-2 to TRBJ2-2; 12 nucleotides agree with TRBD2. Germline assignment: CDR1 LGHNA and CDR2 YNFKEQ. The CDR3 loop spans 15 amino acids. V lost 3 bases, J lost 8 bases, and 4 bases stayed unmatched. The CDR3 DNA sequence: TGTGCCAGCAGCCATCGACTAGCGGGAGTGGGGGAGCTGTTTTTT. Translating it yields CASSHRLAGVGELFF.

The chain joins TRBV2 to TRBJ2-7, with TRBD2 matching 7 bases. V trimming: 3 bases; J trimming: 3 bases; junction bases outside the gene matches: 5. There are 14 residues in the CDR3. Germline lookup yields CDR1 SNHLY and CDR2 FYNNEI. CDR3 region: CASSEGGRYYEQYF. DNA for the CDR3: TGTGCCAGCAGTGAGGGCGGGAGATACTACGAGCAGTACTTC.

The rearrangement joins TRBV2 to TRBJ1-5; no clear D gene. CDR3 length: 14 residues. The germline V gene has CDR1 SNHLY and CDR2 FYNNEI. The V gene lost 3 bases and the J gene lost 3 bases, with 9 bases spanning the gap. This CDR3 is CASSDPGFNQPQHF. CDR3 sequence (DNA): TGTGCCAGCAGTGATCCAGGTTTCAATCAGCCCCAGCATTTT.

V and J are TRBV19 and TRBJ1-5, with D hard to call. The CDR3 has 14 residues. V lost 2 bases to trimming and J lost 4 bases, with 9 bases between them. CDR1 is LNHDA and CDR2 is SQIVND in the germline V gene (reference sequence). CDR3 DNA sequence: TGTGCCAGTAGTATACTAGGTGGGAATCAGCCCCAGCATTTT. Translation gives CASSILGGNQPQHF.

The chain is built from TRBV3-1 (or the pseudogene TRBV3-2) and TRBJ1-4, with 8 bases lining up with TRBD1. Trimming at V came to 2 bases and at J to 2 bases, leaving 4 bases not matched to a gene. The CDR3 spans 16 residues. From germline, CDR1 is LGHDT and CDR2 YNNKEL (reference sequence). CDR3 bases: TGTGCCAGCAGCCAAACTACAGGGGGTACTAATGAAAAACTGTTTTTT. This encodes CASSQTTGGTNEKLFF.

This clone was seen more than once but under ten times. The V and J genes are TRBV7-9 and TRBJ1-1; D remains unclear. Germline V CDR1 and CDR2: SEHNR, FQNEAQ (reference sequence). This CDR3 spans 14 amino acids. Trimming removed 1 base from V and 2 bases from J, with 8 bases in between. The CDR3 DNA sequence: TGTGCCAGCAGCTTAGGACCGACAAACACTGAAGCTTTCTTT. Protein sequence: CASSLGPTNTEAFF.

The chain recombines TRBV5-1 with TRBJ2-1; tentatively, D is TRBD1 (5 bases). Per germline, CDR1 SGHRS and CDR2 YFSETQ. V gave up 4 bases and J gave up 4 bases, with 12 bases separating them. CDR3 length: 14 amino acids. Here the CDR3 reads CASSPLQGYNEQFF. CDR3 in DNA: TGCGCCAGCAGCCCCTTGCAGGGTTACAATGAGCAGTTCTTC.

The chain employs TRBV5-1 and TRBJ1-2, with 7 bases lining up with TRBD1. Germline CDR1 reads SGHRS; CDR2 reads YFSETQ. The V gene end was trimmed by 4 bases and the J gene end by 3 bases; junction bases not matched to a gene: 15. The length of the CDR3 is 17 residues. CDR3 bases: TGCGCCAGCAGCCAGACAGGGTCCCCCCTCGTCGACTATGGCTACACCTTC. Translation gives CASSQTGSPLVDYGYTF.

This clone was recorded only once. This chain connects TRBV12-2 to TRBJ2-5; TRBD1, as called in the table, went unchecked against the DNA. TRBV12-2 is deemed a pseudogene. The CDR3 is made up of 15 amino acids. In nucleotides, the CDR3 is TGTGCAAGTCGCTTCAGGGGGCAGGGAGAAGAGACCCAGTACTTC. Its protein product is CASRFRGQGEETQYF.

The CDR3 DNA follows: TGTGCCAGCAGCGTAGCGGGACAGGGGTTCTCTGGAAACACCATATATTTT. Amino acids: CASSVAGQGFSGNTIYF. The chain joins TRBV9 to TRBJ1-3; 10 bases line up with TRBD1. The V gene end was trimmed by 0 bases and the J gene end by 0 bases; junction bases not matched to a gene: 3. CDR1 and CDR2 from the germline V gene are SGDLS and YYNGEE. The CDR3 contains 17 residues.

This chain joins TRBV5-1 and TRBJ2-5; 10 nucleotides align to TRBD1. The CDR3 length is 14 residues. V shed 4 bases and J 5 bases; nucleotides not matched to a gene: 5. Germline values: CDR1 SGHRS, CDR2 YFSETQ. The CDR3 DNA reads TGCGCCAGCAGCCCCGGGACAGGGGATGAGACCCAGTACTTC. Protein sequence: CASSPGTGDETQYF. Together with reference TRBV5-1 and TRBJ2-5, the CDR3 gives the full variable domain: KAGVTQTPRYLIKTRGQQVTLSCSPISGHRSVSWYQQTPGQGLQFLFEYFSETQRNKGNFPGRFSGRQFSNSRSEMNVSTLELGDSALYLCASSPGTGDETQYFGPGTRLLVL.

The chain links TRBV7-9 to TRBJ1-2; the match to TRBD1 covers 7 bases. CDR1 and CDR2 (germline): SEHNR, FQNEAQ (reference sequence). This CDR3 has 14 amino acids. Losses at the gene ends were 5 bases for V and 8 bases for J; bases not matched to a gene: 11. Written as DNA, the CDR3 is TGTGCCAGCAGCAGAGAACAGGGGCTCGGCGGCTACACCTTC. Protein sequence: CASSREQGLGGYTF.

The V call is TRBV5-3, the J call TRBJ2-7, with TRBD2 as a possible D gene (6 bases). TRBV5-3 is marked as an open reading frame, function uncertain. Between the trimmed V and J ends, which lost 1 base and 1 base, there was a span of 15 bases. The CDR3 has 16 amino acids. The CDR3, as DNA: TGTGCCAGAAGCTTGAAGGAGGGGCTTAGGTCCTACGAGCAGTACTTC. It yields the protein CARSLKEGLRSYEQYF.